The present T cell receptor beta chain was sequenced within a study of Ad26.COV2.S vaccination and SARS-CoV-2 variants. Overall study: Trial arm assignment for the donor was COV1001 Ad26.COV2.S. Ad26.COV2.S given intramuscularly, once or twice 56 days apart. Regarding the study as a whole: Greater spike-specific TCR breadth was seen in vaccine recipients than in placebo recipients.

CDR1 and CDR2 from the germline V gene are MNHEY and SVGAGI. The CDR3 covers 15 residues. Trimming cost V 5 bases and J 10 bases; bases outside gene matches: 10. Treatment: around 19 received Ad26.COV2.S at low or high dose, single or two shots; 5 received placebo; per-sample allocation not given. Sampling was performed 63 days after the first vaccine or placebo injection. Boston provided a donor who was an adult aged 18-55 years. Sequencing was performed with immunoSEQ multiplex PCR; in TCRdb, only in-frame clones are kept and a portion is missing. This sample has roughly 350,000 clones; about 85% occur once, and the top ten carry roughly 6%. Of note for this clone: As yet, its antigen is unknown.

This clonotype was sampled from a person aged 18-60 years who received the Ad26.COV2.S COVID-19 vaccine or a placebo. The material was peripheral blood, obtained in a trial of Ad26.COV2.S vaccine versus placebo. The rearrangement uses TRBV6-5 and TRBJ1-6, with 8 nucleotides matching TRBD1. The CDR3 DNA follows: TGTGCCAGCAGTACAACAGGGGGTCTTTGGTCACCCCTCCACTTT. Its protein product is CASSTTGGLWSPLHF.